Sequencing of this T cell receptor (beta chain) was carried out in a study of CD8+ T cells in alopecia areata. Across the study: Each day, treated patients took oral tofacitinib twice, at 5 to 10 mg per dose.

It was cDNA, reverse transcribed from extracted RNA, that served as the sequencing template. Produced via immunoSEQ multiplex PCR; TCRdb's table is partial and in-frame only. The table lists some 5,000 clones, approximately 60% of them singletons. Specimens obtained from alopecia areata patients comprised lesional scalp punch biopsies and peripheral blood. The CDR3 extends over 15 amino acids. Trimming removed 5 bases from V and 0 bases from J, with 13 bases in between. Germline CDR1 and CDR2: MNHNY and SVGAGI (reference sequence). In regard to this clone: Its antigen is not identified.

Findings and caveats of the study: Tissue-resident alphabeta T cells belonging to normal skin likewise get sequenced within scalp specimens.

This sequence originates from a human donor with alopecia areata. The chain joins TRBV6-6 to TRBJ1-1; D is possibly TRBD1 (5 bases). What was sequenced was skin. The DNA of the CDR3 is TGTGCCAGCAGTCCCCGGGACCCGTTGAACACTGAAGCTTTCTTT. This sequence encodes CASSPRDPLNTEAFF.